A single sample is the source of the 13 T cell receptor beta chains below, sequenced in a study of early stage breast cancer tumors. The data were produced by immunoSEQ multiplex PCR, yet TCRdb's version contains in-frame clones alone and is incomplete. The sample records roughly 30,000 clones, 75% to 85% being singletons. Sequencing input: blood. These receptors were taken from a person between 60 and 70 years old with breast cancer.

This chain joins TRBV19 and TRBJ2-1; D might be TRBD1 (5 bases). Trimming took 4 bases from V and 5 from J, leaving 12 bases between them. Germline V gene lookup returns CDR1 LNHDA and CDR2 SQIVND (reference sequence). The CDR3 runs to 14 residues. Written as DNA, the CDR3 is TGTGCCAGTAGTAGGACCCGACAGCACAATGAGCAGTTCTTC. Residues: CASSRTRQHNEQFF.

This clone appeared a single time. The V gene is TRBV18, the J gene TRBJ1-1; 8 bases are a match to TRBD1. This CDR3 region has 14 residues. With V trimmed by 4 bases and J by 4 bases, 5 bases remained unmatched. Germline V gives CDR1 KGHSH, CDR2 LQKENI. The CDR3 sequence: CASSRTGSSTEAFF. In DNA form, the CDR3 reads TGTGCCAGCTCACGGACAGGGTCGAGCACTGAAGCTTTCTTT.

Here the CDR3 reads CASSLVENEKLFF. The CDR3 DNA sequence: TGTGCCAGCAGCTTGGTAGAGAATGAAAAACTGTTTTTT. The chain is built from TRBV7-2 and TRBJ1-4, with D unclear. CDR1 and CDR2 (germline): SGHTA, FQGNSA. The V and J ends lost 3 bases and 5 bases respectively, with 7 bases between them. The CDR3 runs to 13 residues.

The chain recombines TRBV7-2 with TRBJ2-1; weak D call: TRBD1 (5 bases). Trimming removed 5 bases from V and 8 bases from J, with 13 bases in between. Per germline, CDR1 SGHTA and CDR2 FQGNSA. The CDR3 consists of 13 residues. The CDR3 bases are TGTGCCAGCAGCCCGATCAGGGCGGATGAGCAGTTCTTC. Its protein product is CASSPIRADEQFF.

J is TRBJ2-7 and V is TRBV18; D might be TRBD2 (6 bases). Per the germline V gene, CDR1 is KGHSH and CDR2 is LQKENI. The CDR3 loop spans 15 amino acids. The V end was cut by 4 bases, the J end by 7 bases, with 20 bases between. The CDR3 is CASSLPGTLGREQYF. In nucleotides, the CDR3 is TGTGCCAGCTCACTCCCCGGGACTCTAGGACGAGAGCAGTACTTC.

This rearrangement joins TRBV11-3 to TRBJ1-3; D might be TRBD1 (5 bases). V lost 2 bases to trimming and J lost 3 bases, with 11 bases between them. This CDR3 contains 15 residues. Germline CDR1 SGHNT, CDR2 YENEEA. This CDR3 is CASSLKDRFGNTIYF. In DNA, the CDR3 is TGTGCCAGCAGCTTAAAAGACAGATTTGGAAACACCATATATTTT. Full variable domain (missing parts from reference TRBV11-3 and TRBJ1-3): EAGVVQSPRYKIIEKKQPVAFWCNPISGHNTLYWYLQNLGQGPELLIRYENEEAVDDSQLPKDRFSAERLKGVDSTLKIQPAELGDSAVYLCASSLKDRFGNTIYFGEGSWLTVV.

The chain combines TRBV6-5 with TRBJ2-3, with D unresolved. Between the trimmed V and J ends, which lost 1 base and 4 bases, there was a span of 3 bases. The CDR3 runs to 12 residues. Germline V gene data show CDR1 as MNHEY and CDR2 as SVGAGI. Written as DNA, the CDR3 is TGTGCCAGCAGTTACTTAGCAGATACGCAGTATTTT. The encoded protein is CASSYLADTQYF.

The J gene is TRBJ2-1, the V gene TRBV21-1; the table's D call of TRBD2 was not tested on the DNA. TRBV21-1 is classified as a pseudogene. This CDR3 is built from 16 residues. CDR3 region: CASSKIGTSDNNEQFF. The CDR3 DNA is TGTGCCAGCAGCAAGATAGGGACTAGCGACAACAATGAGCAGTTCTTC.

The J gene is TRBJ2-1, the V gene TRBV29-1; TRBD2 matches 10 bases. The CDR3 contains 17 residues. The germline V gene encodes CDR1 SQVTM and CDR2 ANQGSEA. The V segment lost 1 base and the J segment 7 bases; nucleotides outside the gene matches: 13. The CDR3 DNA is TGCAGCGTTGAAGGGCTAGCGGGAGCCCCAGGGGCGAATGAGCAGTTCTTC. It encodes CSVEGLAGAPGANEQFF.

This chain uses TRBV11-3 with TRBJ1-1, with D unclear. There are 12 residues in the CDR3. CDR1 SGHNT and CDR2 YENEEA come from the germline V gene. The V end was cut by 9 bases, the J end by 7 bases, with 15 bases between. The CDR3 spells CASRLERFEAFF. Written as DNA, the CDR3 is TGTGCCAGTCGACTGGAGAGGTTTGAAGCTTTCTTT. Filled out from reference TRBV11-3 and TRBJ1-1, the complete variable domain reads EAGVVQSPRYKIIEKKQPVAFWCNPISGHNTLYWYLQNLGQGPELLIRYENEEAVDDSQLPKDRFSAERLKGVDSTLKIQPAELGDSAVYLCASRLERFEAFFGQGTRLTVV.

CDR3: CASSLVSGSGETQYF. In DNA form, the CDR3 reads TGCGCCAGCAGCTTGGTCAGCGGGAGCGGCGAGACCCAGTACTTC. The chain employs TRBV5-1 and TRBJ2-5; 8 nucleotides line up with TRBD2. The CDR3 is 15 amino acids. V was clipped by 0 bases and J by 5 bases; unmatched bases: 6. Germline V CDR1 and CDR2: SGHRS, YFSETQ.

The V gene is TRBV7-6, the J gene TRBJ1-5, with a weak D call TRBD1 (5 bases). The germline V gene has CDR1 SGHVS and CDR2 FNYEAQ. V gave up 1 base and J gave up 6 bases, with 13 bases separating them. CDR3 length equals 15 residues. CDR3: CASSLGQGRSQPQHF. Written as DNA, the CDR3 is TGTGCCAGCAGCTTAGGCCAGGGAAGGAGTCAGCCCCAGCATTTT.

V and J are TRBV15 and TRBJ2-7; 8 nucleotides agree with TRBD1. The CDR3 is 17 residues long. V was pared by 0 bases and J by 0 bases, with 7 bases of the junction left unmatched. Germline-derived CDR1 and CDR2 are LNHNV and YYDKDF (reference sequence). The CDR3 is CATSREGQGFASYEQYF. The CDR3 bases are TGTGCCACCAGCAGAGAAGGACAGGGCTTTGCCTCCTACGAGCAGTACTTC.